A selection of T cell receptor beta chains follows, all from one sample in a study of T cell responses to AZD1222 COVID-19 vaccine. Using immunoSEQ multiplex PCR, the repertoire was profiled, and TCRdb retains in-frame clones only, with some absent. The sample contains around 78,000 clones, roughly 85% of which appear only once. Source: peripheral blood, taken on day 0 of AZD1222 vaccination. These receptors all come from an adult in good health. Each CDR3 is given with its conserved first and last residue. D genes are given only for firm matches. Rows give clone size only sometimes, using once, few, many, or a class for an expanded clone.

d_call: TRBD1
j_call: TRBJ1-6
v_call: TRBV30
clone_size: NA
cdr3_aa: CAWSSGAGGGNSPLHF
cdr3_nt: TGTGCCTGGAGTAGCGGCGCGGGAGGGGGCAATTCACCCCTCCACTTT

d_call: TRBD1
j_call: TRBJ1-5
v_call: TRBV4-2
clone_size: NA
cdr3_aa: CASSQYRTGDGDQPQHF
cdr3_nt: TGTGCCAGCAGTCAATACCGGACAGGAGACGGGGATCAGCCCCAGCATTTT

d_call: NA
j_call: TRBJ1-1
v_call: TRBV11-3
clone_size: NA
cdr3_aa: CASSSSLNTEAFF
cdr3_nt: TGTGCCAGCAGCTCGTCTCTGAACACTGAAGCTTTCTTT

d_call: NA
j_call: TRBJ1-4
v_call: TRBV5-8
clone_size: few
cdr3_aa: CASTTGQENAKLFF
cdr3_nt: TGTGCCAGCACCACAGGCCAGGAGAACGCAAAACTGTTTTTT

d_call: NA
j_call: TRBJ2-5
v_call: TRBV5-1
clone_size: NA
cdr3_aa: CASSLDRNQETQYF
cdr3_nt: TGCGCCAGCAGCCTCGACAGAAACCAAGAGACCCAGTACTTC

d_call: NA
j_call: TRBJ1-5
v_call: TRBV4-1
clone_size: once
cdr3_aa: CASSQDLRSNQPQHF
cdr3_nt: TGCGCCAGCAGCCAAGATCTGCGAAGCAATCAGCCCCAGCATTTT

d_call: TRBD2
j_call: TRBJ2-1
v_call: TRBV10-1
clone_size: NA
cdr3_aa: CASSGDSGSSYNEQFF
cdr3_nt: TGCGCCAGCAGTGGTGATAGCGGGAGCTCCTACAATGAGCAGTTCTTC

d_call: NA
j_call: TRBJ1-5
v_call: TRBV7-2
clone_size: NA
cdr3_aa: CASQRRTGSNQPQHF
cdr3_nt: TGTGCCAGCCAACGAAGAACCGGGAGCAATCAGCCCCAGCATTTT

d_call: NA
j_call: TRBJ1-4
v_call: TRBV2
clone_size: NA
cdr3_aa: CASTTSDFNEKLFF
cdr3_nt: TGTGCCAGCACTACTAGCGATTTTAATGAAAAACTGTTTTTT

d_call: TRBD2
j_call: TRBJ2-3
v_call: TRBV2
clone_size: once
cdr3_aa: CASILQANHRAGGYF
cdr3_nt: TGTGCCAGCATTCTCCAGGCGAACCACCGGGCGGGAGGCTATTTT

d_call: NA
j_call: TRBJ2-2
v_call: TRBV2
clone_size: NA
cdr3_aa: CASRADREDTGELFF
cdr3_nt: TGTGCCAGCAGGGCTGACAGGGAGGACACCGGGGAGCTGTTTTTT

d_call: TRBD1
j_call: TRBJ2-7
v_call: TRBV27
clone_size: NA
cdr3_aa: CASSLGGGTGSYEQYF
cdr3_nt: TGTGCCAGCAGTTTAGGCGGCGGGACAGGGAGCTACGAGCAGTACTTC

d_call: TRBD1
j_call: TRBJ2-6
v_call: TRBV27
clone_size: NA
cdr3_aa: CASSATGTGSGANVLTF
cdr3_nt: TGTGCCAGCAGTGCCACCGGGACAGGGTCTGGGGCCAACGTCCTGACTTTC

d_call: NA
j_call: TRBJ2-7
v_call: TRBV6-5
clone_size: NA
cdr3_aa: CASSSNRAEQYF
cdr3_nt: TGTGCCAGCAGCTCAAACAGGGCCGAGCAGTACTTC

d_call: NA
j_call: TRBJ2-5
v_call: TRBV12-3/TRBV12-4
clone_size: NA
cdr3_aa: CASSPGQKETQYF
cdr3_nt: TGTGCCAGCAGCCCAGGACAGAAAGAGACCCAGTACTTC

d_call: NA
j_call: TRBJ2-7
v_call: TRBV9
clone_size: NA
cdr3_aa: CASSVVAGDYEQYF
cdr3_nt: TGTGCCAGCAGCGTAGTGGCAGGAGACTACGAGCAGTACTTC

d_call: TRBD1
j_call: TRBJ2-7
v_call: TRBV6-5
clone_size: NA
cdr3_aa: CASSYRDRAYEQYF
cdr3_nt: TGTGCCAGCAGTTACAGGGACAGGGCCTACGAGCAGTACTTC

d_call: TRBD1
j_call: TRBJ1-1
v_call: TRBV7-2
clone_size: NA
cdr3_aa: CASSLGQGASYTEAFF
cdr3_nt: TGTGCCAGCAGCTTAGGACAGGGGGCATCGTACACTGAAGCTTTCTTT

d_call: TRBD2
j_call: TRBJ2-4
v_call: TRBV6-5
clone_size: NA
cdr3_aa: CASTPGHAGGIQYF
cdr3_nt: TGTGCCAGCACCCCAGGACATGCGGGAGGCATTCAGTACTTC

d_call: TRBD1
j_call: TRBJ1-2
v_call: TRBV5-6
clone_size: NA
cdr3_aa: CASSRVEQGAGGYTF
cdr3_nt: TGTGCCAGCAGCCGCGTGGAACAGGGGGCAGGTGGCTACACCTTC

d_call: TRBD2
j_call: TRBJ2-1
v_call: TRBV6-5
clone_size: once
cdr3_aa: CASSYGGGAVINEQFF
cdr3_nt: TGTGCCAGCAGTTATGGCGGGGGGGCTGTTATAAATGAGCAGTTCTTC

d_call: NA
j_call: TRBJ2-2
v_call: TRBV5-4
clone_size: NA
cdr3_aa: CASSLAGHRTGELFF
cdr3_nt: TGTGCCAGCAGCTTGGCCGGGCATCGGACCGGGGAGCTGTTTTTT

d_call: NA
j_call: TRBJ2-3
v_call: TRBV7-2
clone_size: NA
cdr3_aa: CASSLAGLSTDTQYF
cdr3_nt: TGTGCCAGCAGCTTAGCTGGGCTGAGCACAGATACGCAGTATTTT

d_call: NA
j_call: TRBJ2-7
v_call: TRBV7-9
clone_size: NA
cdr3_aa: CASSSPRTSSYEQYF
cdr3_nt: TGTGCCAGCAGCTCTCCCCGGACGAGCTCCTACGAGCAGTACTTC

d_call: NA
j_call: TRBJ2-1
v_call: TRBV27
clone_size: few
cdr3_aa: CASSMLSSYNEQFF
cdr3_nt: TGTGCCAGCAGTATGCTCAGCTCCTACAATGAGCAGTTCTTC

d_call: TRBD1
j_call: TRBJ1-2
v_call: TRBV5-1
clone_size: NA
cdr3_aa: CASSLVTGVFYGYTF
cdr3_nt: TGCGCCAGCAGCTTGGTAACAGGGGTTTTCTATGGCTACACCTTC

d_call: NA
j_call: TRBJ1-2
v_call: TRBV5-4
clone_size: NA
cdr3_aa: CASSLKKGDYGYTF
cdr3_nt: TGTGCCAGCAGCTTGAAAAAGGGAGACTATGGCTACACCTTC

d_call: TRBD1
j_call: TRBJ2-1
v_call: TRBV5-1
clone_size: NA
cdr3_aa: CASSPGQGTDEQFF
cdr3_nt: TGCGCCAGCAGCCCGGGACAGGGAACGGATGAGCAGTTCTTC

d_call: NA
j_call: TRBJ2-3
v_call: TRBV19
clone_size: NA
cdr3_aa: CASSIGMGTDTQYF
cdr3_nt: TGTGCCAGTAGTATAGGGATGGGGACAGATACGCAGTATTTT

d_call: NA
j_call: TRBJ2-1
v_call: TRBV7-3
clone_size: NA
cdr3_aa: CASSRDSYNEQFF
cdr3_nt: TGTGCCAGCAGCCGGGACTCATACAATGAGCAGTTCTTC

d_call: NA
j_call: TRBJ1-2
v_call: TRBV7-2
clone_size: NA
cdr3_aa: CASSLEGATSNYGYTF
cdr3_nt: TGTGCCAGCAGCTTAGAAGGCGCCACCTCTAACTATGGCTACACCTTC

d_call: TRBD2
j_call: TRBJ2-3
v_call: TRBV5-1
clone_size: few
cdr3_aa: CASSLLLAGVGGTDTQYF
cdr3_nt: TGCGCCAGCAGCTTGCTCCTAGCGGGAGTCGGGGGCACAGATACGCAGTATTTT

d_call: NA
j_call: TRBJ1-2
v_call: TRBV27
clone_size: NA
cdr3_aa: CASSLYWQGRGYTF
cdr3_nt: TGTGCCAGCAGTTTATATTGGCAGGGACGGGGCTACACCTTC

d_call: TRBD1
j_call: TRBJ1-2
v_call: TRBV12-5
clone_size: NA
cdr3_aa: CASGEDRDYGYTF
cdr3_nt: TGTGCTAGTGGGGAGGACAGGGACTATGGCTACACCTTC

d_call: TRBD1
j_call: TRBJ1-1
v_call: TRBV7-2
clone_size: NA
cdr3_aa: CASSGRTGENTEAFF
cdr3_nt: TGTGCCAGCAGCGGACGAACAGGGGAGAACACTGAAGCTTTCTTT

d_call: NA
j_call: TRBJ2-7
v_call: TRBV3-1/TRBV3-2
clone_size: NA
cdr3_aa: CASSQVRSTEQYF
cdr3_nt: TGTGCCAGCAGCCAAGTGAGGAGTACGGAGCAGTACTTC

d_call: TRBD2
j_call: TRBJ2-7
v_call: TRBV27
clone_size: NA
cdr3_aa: CASRGGEGLSYEQYF
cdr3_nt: TGTGCCAGCAGGGGCGGGGAGGGCCTCTCCTACGAGCAGTACTTC

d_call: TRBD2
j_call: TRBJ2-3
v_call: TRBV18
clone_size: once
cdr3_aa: CASSLGRPSTDTQYF
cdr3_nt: TGTGCCAGCTCACTCGGGAGGCCTAGCACAGATACGCAGTATTTT

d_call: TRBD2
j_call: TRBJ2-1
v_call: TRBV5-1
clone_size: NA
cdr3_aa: CASSWTSGSWNEQFF
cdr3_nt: TGCGCCAGCAGCTGGACTAGCGGGAGTTGGAATGAGCAGTTCTTC

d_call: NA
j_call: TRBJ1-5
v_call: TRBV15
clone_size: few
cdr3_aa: CATSRERGRSNQPQHF
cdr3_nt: TGTGCCACCAGCAGAGAGAGGGGGAGGAGCAATCAGCCCCAGCATTTT

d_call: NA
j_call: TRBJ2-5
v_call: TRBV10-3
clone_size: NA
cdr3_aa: CAISGPGQETQYF
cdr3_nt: TGTGCCATCAGCGGGCCGGGACAAGAGACCCAGTACTTC

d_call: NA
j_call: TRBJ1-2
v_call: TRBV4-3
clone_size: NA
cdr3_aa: CASSQEVGPQAIYGYTF
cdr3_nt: TGCGCCAGCAGCCAAGAGGTCGGTCCCCAGGCGATCTATGGCTACACCTTC

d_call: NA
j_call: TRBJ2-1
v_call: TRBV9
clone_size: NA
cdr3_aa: CASSLSGSYNEQFF
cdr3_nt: TGTGCCAGCAGCTTGAGTGGTTCCTACAATGAGCAGTTCTTC

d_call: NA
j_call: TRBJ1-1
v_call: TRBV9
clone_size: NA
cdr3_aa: CASSAYDYRGRDTEAFF
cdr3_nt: TGTGCCAGCAGCGCATACGATTACCGAGGTAGGGACACTGAAGCTTTCTTT

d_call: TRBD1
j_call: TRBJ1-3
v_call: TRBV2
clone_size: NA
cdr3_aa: CASSRQGTAGNTIYF
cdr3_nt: TGTGCCAGCAGTCGACAGGGAACCGCTGGAAACACCATATATTTT

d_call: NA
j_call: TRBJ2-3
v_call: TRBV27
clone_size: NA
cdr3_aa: CASSLGDTQYF
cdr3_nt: TGTGCCAGCAGTTTAGGAGATACGCAGTATTTT

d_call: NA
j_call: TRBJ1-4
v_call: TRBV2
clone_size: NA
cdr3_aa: CASNRDLTTNEKLFF
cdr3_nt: TGTGCCAGCAATCGGGATTTAACAACTAATGAAAAACTGTTTTTT

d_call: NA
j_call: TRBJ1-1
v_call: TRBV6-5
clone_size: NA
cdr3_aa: CASSRSPTANTEAFF
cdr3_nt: TGTGCCAGCAGCCGCTCCCCGACAGCCAACACTGAAGCTTTCTTT

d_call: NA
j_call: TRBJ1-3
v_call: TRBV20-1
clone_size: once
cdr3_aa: CSASLGKQNTIYF
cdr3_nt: TGCAGTGCTAGTCTGGGGAAACAAAACACCATATATTTT

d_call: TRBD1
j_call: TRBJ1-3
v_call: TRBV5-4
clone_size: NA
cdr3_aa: CASSSGQDRSGNTIYF
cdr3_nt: TGTGCCAGCAGCAGCGGACAGGATCGATCTGGAAACACCATATATTTT